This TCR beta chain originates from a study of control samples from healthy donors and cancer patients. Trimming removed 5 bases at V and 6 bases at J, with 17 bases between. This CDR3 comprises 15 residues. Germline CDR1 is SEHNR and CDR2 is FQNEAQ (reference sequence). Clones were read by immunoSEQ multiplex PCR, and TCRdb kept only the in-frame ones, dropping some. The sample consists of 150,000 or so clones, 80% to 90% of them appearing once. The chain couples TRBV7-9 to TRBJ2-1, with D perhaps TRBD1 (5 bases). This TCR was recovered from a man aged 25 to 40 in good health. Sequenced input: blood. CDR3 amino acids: CASSDSPGLGNEQFF. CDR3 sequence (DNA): TGTGCCAGCAGCGACAGTCCAGGGCTTGGCAATGAGCAGTTCTTC.